This entry describes one T cell receptor beta chain. Germline assignment: CDR1 KGHSH and CDR2 LQKENI. The CDR3 contains 18 residues. V gave up 4 bases and J gave up 3 bases; unmatched junction bases: 14. The authors' processing: Amplification of reference gene primers was used by the study to estimate nucleated cell counts. Sequencing was performed with immunoSEQ multiplex PCR; in TCRdb, only in-frame clones are kept and a portion is missing. The V and J calls and clone size were taken over from that table, and D and trimming were inferred from the DNA. The data show over 50,000 clones, around 92% seen once. This specimen comes from a study of blood T cell repertoires in COVID-19. Study as a whole: From T cells, B-cell-depleted T cells, or PBMCs came the material, which was cDNA or gDNA.

J is TRBJ2-2 and V is TRBV18; TRBD1 matches at 7 bases. The specimen sequenced was peripheral blood. This clonotype was sampled from a man in his forties or fifties with active COVID-19. The CDR3 DNA follows: TGTGCCAGCTCACTTCAGATACCGGGACAGAGGTACACCGGGGAGCTGTTTTTT. It is translated as CASSLQIPGQRYTGELFF.